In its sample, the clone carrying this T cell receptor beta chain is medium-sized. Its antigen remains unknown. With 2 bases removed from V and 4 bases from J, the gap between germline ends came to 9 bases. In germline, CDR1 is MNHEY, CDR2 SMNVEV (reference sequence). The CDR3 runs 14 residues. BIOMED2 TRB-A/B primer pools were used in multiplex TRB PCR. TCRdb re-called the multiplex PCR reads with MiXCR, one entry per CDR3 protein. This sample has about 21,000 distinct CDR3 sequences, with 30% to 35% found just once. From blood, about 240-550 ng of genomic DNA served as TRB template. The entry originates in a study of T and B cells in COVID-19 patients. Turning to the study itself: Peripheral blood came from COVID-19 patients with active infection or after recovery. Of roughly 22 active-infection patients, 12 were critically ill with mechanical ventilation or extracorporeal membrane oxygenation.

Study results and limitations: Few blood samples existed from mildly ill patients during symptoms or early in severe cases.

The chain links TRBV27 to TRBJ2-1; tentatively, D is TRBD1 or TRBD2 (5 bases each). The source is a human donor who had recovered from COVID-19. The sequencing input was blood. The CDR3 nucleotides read TGTGCCAGCAGTTTACAGGGACCGTACAATGAGCAGTTCTTC. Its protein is CASSLQGPYNEQFF.